These 16 T cell receptor beta chains were sequenced from one sample in a study of multiple sclerosis patients with progressive multifocal leukoencephalopathy. The data were produced by immunoSEQ multiplex PCR, yet TCRdb's version contains in-frame clones alone and is incomplete. This sample has tens of thousands of clones, with more than 80% found just once. Sample time point: time of PML onset. The sequences come from PBMCs, collected from a patient treated with natalizumab. All receptors derive from a young woman with progressive multifocal leukoencephalopathy.

The chain recombines TRBV29-1 with TRBJ2-2; 12 bases line up with TRBD2. CDR1 and CDR2 from the germline V gene are SQVTM and ANQGSEA. CDR3 length: 17 residues. J was trimmed by 3 bases and V by 2 bases; bases with no gene match: 7. CDR3 in amino acids: CSVETPGLAGYTGELFF. CDR3 sequence (DNA): TGCAGCGTTGAAACCCCCGGACTAGCGGGGTACACCGGGGAGCTGTTTTTT.

This clone was seen more than once but under ten times. V is TRBV6-4 and J is TRBJ1-1; D call uncertain. The CDR3 is 14 residues long. Germline V gene data show CDR1 as MRHNA and CDR2 as SNTAGT. V was shortened by 2 bases and J by 4 bases, with 11 bases between the two germline ends. The CDR3 DNA is TGTGCCAGCAGTGACCAGTGGTACAGCACTGAAGCTTTCTTT. It is translated as CASSDQWYSTEAFF.

Comments on this clone: The sample holds other DNA sequences that translate to the same CDR3. The V call is TRBV11-2, the J call TRBJ2-1, with 8 bases fitting TRBD2. Germline V gene lookup returns CDR1 SGHAT and CDR2 FQNNGV. The CDR3 contains 17 residues. After removal of 4 bases from V and 7 bases from J, the junction contained 15 bases not matched to a gene. CDR3 DNA: TGTGCCAGCAGCTCTCTATTAGCGGGGATACCTTATAATGAGCAGTTCTTC. Translating gives CASSSLLAGIPYNEQFF.

The chain uses TRBV4-3 and TRBJ1-5; perhaps TRBD1 as D (5 bases). The CDR3 totals 16 residues. The germline CDR1 and CDR2 sequences are LGHNA and YSLEER. V was shortened by 0 bases and J by 4 bases, with 13 bases between the two germline ends. The CDR3 DNA reads as TGCGCCAGCAGCCAAGAGATCGGGGGAAGGAATCAGCCCCAGCATTTT. This sequence encodes CASSQEIGGRNQPQHF.

The chain recombines TRBV15 with TRBJ2-3; TRBD2 matches 13 bases. Germline V gives CDR1 LNHNV, CDR2 YYDKDF (reference sequence). V lost 5 bases and J lost 2; bases outside the gene matches: 13. The CDR3 is 19 residues long. For the CDR3, the DNA is TGTGCCACCAGCGGGGAACCGGGACTAGCGGGGCGCTCCACAGATACGCAGTATTTT. Protein product: CATSGEPGLAGRSTDTQYF.

The chain uses TRBV28 and TRBJ2-7; D remains unclear. Trimming left V 3 bases short and J 0 bases short, with 12 bases between. This CDR3 contains 15 residues. CDR1 is MDHEN and CDR2 is SYDVKM in the germline V gene. The CDR3 sequence: CASSFSWTDSYEQYF. CDR3 DNA: TGTGCCAGCAGTTTCTCGTGGACCGACTCCTACGAGCAGTACTTC.

This chain links TRBV11-3 with TRBJ2-1; 8 bases fit TRBD1. This CDR3 has 14 amino acids. Germline V CDR1 and CDR2: SGHNT, YENEEA. V was pared by 3 bases and J by 5 bases, with 3 bases of the junction left unmatched. The CDR3 protein is CASSLGQENNEQFF. The CDR3 region has the DNA TGTGCCAGCAGCTTGGGACAGGAGAACAATGAGCAGTTCTTC.

The V and J genes are TRBV6-4 and TRBJ1-6; D remains ambiguous. Per the germline V gene, CDR1 is MRHNA and CDR2 is SNTAGT. The V end was cut by 8 bases, the J end by 6 bases, with 11 bases between. The CDR3 spans 13 residues. Here the CDR3 reads CASPVQCNSPLHF. The CDR3 DNA reads TGTGCCAGCCCGGTGCAGTGTAATTCACCCCTCCACTTT.

V is TRBV2 and J is TRBJ2-3, with 10 bases that match TRBD2. Per the germline V gene, CDR1 is SNHLY and CDR2 is FYNNEI. The CDR3 loop spans 16 amino acids. V lost 5 bases and J lost 2; bases outside the gene matches: 7. In nucleotides, the CDR3 is TGTGCCAGCAGTTCGACTAGCGGGTCGAACACAGATACGCAGTATTTT. This sequence encodes CASSSTSGSNTDTQYF.

The J gene is TRBJ2-1, the V gene TRBV6-5, with TRBD2 as a possible D gene (6 bases). The germline V gene encodes CDR1 MNHEY and CDR2 SVGAGI. With 5 bases removed from V and 14 bases from J, the gap between germline ends came to 13 bases. The CDR3 loop spans 11 amino acids. In DNA form, the CDR3 reads TGTGCCAGCAGTCGACTAGACGAGGAGTTCTTC. It translates to CASSRLDEEFF.

The V gene is TRBV4-3, the J gene TRBJ2-7, with D hard to call. Trimming removed 0 bases from V and 2 bases from J, with 11 bases in between. CDR3 length: 15 residues. The germline V gene encodes CDR1 LGHNA and CDR2 YSLEER. CDR3 protein: CASSQEETFAYEQYF. As DNA, the CDR3 is TGCGCCAGCAGCCAAGAGGAGACGTTCGCCTACGAGCAGTACTTC.

CDR3 coding DNA: TGTGCCAGCAGCCCAGAATCGGTTAGCTCCTACGAGCAGTACTTC. Amino acids: CASSPESVSSYEQYF. The V and J genes are TRBV11-2 and TRBJ2-7; D gene unclear. The CDR3 length is 15 residues. Trimming removed 5 bases from V and 0 bases from J, with 14 bases in between. Germline V gene data show CDR1 as SGHAT and CDR2 as FQNNGV.

This clone has just a few counts. The chain recombines TRBV5-6 with TRBJ2-3; no firm D call. Trimming removed 4 bases at V and 2 bases at J, with 11 bases between. This CDR3 has 14 amino acids. From germline, CDR1 is SGHDT and CDR2 YYEEEE. The CDR3 reads CASSLFSDTDTQYF. CDR3 sequence (DNA): TGTGCCAGCAGCCTTTTCAGTGACACAGATACGCAGTATTTT.

This chain connects TRBV4-2 to TRBJ2-5; 9 nucleotides match TRBD1. CDR1 LGHNA and CDR2 YNFKEQ come from the germline V gene. The CDR3 sequence is 15 residues long. Trimming at V came to 3 bases and at J to 4 bases, leaving 6 bases not matched to a gene. The CDR3 nucleotides are TGTGCCAGCAGCCAGGCCCCGACAGGGGGAGAGACCCAGTACTTC. This translates into CASSQAPTGGETQYF.

V is TRBV18 and J is TRBJ2-5, with D perhaps TRBD1 or TRBD2 (6 bases each). V lost 2 bases, J lost 3 bases, and 16 bases lay in between. The CDR3 has 16 residues. Germline V gene sequence: CDR1 KGHSH, CDR2 LQKENI. CDR3 bases: TGTGCCAGCTCACCATCAATACCGGGGGCTAAAGAGACCCAGTACTTC. It is translated as CASSPSIPGAKETQYF.

The V gene is TRBV4-2, the J gene TRBJ1-2; the match to TRBD1 covers 7 bases. Looked up from germline, CDR1 is LGHNA and CDR2 is YNFKEQ. CDR3 length: 17 residues. The V segment lost 0 bases and the J segment 0 bases; nucleotides outside the gene matches: 7. The CDR3 nucleotides are TGTGCCAGCAGCCAAGATCGGAAGGGGGCGACTAACTATGGCTACACCTTC. Residues: CASSQDRKGATNYGYTF.